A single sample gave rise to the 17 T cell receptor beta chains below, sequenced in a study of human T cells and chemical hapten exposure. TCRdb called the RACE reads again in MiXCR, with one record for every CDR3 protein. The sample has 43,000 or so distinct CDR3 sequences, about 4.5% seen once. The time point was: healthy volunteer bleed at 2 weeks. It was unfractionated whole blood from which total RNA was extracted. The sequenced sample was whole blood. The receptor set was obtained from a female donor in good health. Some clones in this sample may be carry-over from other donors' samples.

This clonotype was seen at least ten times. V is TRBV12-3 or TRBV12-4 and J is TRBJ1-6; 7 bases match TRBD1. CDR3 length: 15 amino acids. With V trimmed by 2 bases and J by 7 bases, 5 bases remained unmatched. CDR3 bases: TGTGCCAGCAGTTTATCCCGACAGGGCAATTCACCCCTCCACTTT. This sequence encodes CASSLSRQGNSPLHF.

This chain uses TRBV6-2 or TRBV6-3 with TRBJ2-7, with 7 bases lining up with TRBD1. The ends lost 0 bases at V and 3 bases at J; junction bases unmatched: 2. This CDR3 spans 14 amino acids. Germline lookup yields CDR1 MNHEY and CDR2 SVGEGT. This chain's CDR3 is CASSYSNRGYEQYF. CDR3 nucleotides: TGTGCCAGCAGTTACTCGAACAGGGGCTACGAGCAGTACTTC.

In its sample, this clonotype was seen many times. CDR3 bases: TGTGCCAGCACCCAGACCCTCCCCTACGAGCAGTACTTC. It specifies CASTQTLPYEQYF. The rearrangement uses TRBV6-1 and TRBJ2-7; D is unresolved. CDR1 is MNHNS and CDR2 is SASEGT in the germline V gene. Trimming cost V 7 bases and J 2 bases, with 12 bases left between them. This CDR3 region has 13 residues.

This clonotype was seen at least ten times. The CDR3 DNA follows: TGCGCCAGCAGCCAAGTGGGGAGCTCTGGAAACACCATATATTTT. Its protein is CASSQVGSSGNTIYF. This chain links TRBV4-3 with TRBJ1-3; D remains unclear. Between the trimmed V and J ends, which lost 1 base and 0 bases, there was a span of 7 bases. The CDR3 runs 15 residues. CDR1 is LGHNA and CDR2 is YSLEER in the germline V gene.

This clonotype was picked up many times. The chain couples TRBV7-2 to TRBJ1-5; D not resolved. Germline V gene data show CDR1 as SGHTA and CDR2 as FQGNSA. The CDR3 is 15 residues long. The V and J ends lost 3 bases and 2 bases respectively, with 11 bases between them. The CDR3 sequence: CASSFGQPGNQPQHF. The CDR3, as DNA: TGTGCCAGCAGCTTCGGGCAGCCCGGCAATCAGCCCCAGCATTTT.

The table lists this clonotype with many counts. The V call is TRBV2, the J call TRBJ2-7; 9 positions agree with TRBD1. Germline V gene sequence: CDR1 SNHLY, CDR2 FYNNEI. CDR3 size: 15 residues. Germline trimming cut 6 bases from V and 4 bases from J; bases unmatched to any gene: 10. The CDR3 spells CASRILRQGGYEQYF. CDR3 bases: TGTGCCAGCAGAATCCTTCGACAGGGGGGTTACGAGCAGTACTTC.

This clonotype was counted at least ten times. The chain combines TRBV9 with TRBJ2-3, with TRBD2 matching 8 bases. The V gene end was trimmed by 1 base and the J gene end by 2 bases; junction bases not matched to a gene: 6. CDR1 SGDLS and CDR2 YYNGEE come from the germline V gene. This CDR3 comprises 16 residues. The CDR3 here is CASSVTPGLVTDTQYF. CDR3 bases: TGTGCCAGCAGCGTAACACCGGGACTAGTCACAGATACGCAGTATTTT.

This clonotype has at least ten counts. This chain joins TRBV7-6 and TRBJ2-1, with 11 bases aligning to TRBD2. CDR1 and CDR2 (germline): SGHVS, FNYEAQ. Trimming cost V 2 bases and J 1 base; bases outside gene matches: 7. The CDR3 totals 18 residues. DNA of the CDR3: TGTGCCAGCAGCTTATATGGCCGGACTAGCGGGTCCTACAATGAGCAGTTCTTC. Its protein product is CASSLYGRTSGSYNEQFF.

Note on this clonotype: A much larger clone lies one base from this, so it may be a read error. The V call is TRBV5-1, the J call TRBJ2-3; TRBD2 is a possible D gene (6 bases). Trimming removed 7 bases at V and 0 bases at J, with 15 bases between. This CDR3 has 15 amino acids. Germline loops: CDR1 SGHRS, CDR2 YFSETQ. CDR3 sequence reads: CASGPGGTSTDTQYF. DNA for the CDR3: TGCGCCAGCGGCCCTGGGGGGACCAGCACAGATACGCAGTATTTT.

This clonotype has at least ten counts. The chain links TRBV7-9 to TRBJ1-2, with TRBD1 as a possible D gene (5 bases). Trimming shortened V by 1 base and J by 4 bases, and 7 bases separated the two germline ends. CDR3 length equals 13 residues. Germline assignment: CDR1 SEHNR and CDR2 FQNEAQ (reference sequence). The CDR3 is CASSLGDPYGYTF. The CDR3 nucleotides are TGTGCCAGCAGCTTAGGGGACCCCTATGGCTACACCTTC.

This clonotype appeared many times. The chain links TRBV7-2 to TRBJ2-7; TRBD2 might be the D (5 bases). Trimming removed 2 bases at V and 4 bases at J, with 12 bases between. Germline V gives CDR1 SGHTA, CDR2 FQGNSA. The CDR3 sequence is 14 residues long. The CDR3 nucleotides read TGTGCCAGCAGCTTATCGTTAGCGAGGTACGAGCAGTACTTC. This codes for CASSLSLARYEQYF.

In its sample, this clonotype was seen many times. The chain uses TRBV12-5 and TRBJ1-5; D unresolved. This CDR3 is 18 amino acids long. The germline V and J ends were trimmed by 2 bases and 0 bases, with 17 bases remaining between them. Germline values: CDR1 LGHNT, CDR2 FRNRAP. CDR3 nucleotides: TGTGCTAGTGGTTTGTACGCCAGGACTGGGAATAGCAATCAGCCCCAGCATTTT. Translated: CASGLYARTGNSNQPQHF.

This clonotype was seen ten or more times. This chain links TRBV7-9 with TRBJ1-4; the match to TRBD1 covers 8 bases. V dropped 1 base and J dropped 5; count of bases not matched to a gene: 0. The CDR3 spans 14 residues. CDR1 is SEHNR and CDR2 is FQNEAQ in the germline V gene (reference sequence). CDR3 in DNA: TGTGCCAGCAGCTTAGGACAGGGGAATGAAAAACTGTTTTTT. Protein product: CASSLGQGNEKLFF.

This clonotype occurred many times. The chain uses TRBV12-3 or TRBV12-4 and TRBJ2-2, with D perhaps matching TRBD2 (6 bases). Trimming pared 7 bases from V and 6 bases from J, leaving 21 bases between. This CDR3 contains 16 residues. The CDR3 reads CASKLPAGGGAGELFF. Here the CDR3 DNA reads TGTGCCAGCAAACTCCCGGCAGGAGGAGGGGCCGGGGAGCTGTTTTTT.

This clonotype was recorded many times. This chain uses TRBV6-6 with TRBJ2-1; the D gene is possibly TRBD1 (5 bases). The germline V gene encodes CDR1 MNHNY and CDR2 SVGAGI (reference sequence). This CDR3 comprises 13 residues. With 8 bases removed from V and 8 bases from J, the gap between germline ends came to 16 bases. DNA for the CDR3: TGTGCCAGCGGTTCAGGGTCCCGGGATGAGCAGTTCTTC. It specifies CASGSGSRDEQFF.

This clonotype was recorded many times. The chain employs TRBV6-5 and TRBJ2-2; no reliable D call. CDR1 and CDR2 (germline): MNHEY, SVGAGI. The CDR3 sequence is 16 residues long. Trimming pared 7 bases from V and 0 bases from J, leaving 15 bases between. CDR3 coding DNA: TGTGCCAGCAAAACATGGGGAAAAACGAACACCGGGGAGCTGTTTTTT. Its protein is CASKTWGKTNTGELFF.

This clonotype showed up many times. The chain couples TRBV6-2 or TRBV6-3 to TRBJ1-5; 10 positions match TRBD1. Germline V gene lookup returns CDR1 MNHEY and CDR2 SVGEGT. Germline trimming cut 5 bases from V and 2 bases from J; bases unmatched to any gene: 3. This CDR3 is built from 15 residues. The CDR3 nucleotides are TGTGCCAGCAGTGACAGGGGGCTAGGCAATCAGCCCCAGCATTTT. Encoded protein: CASSDRGLGNQPQHF.